The 7 T cell receptor beta chains reported below all come from one sample, sequenced in a study of cytomegalovirus exposure and HLA in healthy donors. Libraries were prepared by immunoSEQ multiplex PCR; TCRdb keeps only in-frame clonotypes and omits some of them. The repertoire consists of 130,000 to 150,000 clones, with 88% occurring once and the leading ten covering roughly 7.7%. What was sequenced was PBMCs. The receptors come from a woman between 18 and 29 years old in good health and CMV-seropositive.

V gene TRBV5-1 combines with J gene TRBJ2-7; 8 nucleotides line up with TRBD2. With V trimmed by 0 bases and J by 5 bases, 10 bases remained unmatched. The CDR3 spans 16 residues. CDR1 is SGHRS, CDR2 YFSETQ, per germline. The DNA of the CDR3 is TGCGCCAGCAGCTTGGAACGAGGGAGCGGGGGTAACGAGCAGTACTTC. Its protein product is CASSLERGSGGNEQYF.

The V and J genes are TRBV5-6 and TRBJ2-4; 8 bases align to TRBD1. The CDR3 runs 13 residues. In germline, CDR1 is SGHDT, CDR2 YYEEEE. V lost 0 bases, J lost 8 bases, and 1 base stayed unmatched. The CDR3 DNA reads as TGTGCCAGCAGCTTGGGACAGGGGTACATTCAGTACTTC. Translating it yields CASSLGQGYIQYF.

This clone was counted a single time. This chain connects TRBV9 to TRBJ1-2, with unresolved D. Trimming pared 2 bases from V and 4 bases from J, leaving 15 bases between. In germline, CDR1 is SGDLS, CDR2 YYNGEE. The CDR3 covers 15 residues. DNA of the CDR3: TGTGCCAGCAGCGTGGATGTGGGCTTGGTCTATGGCTACACCTTC. Translating gives CASSVDVGLVYGYTF.

Here the CDR3 DNA reads TGTGCCAGCAGCTCCGACAGGGGGTACGAGCAGTACTTC. Translating gives CASSSDRGYEQYF. The V call is TRBV16, the J call TRBJ2-7, with 9 bases aligning to TRBD1. This CDR3 is built from 13 residues. After removal of 5 bases from V and 4 bases from J, the junction contained 3 bases not matched to a gene. Germline values: CDR1 KGHSY, CDR2 FQNENV.

The chain carries TRBV5-1 and TRBJ2-5; D is possibly TRBD2 (6 bases). The CDR3 covers 15 residues. Trimming left V 4 bases short and J 5 bases short, with 18 bases between. Germline CDR1 is SGHRS and CDR2 is YFSETQ. The CDR3 DNA reads as TGCGCCAGCAGCGACGCCTCGGGACTGATTGAGACCCAGTACTTC. Protein product: CASSDASGLIETQYF. Full variable domain (remainder filled in from reference TRBV5-1 and TRBJ2-5): KAGVTQTPRYLIKTRGQQVTLSCSPISGHRSVSWYQQTPGQGLQFLFEYFSETQRNKGNFPGRFSGRQFSNSRSEMNVSTLELGDSALYLCASSDASGLIETQYFGPGTRLLVL.

The genes are TRBV16 and TRBJ2-7, with D perhaps TRBD2 (6 bases). The CDR3 extends over 12 amino acids. The V gene's germline CDR1 is KGHSY and CDR2 FQNENV. V was cut by 1 base and J by 6 bases, with 7 bases left in between. The CDR3 spells CASSQLGGEQYF. CDR3 nucleotides: TGTGCCAGCAGCCAATTGGGGGGCGAGCAGTACTTC.

The CDR3 is CSAPQGEAFF. CDR3 coding DNA: TGCAGTGCGCCTCAGGGTGAAGCTTTCTTT. The rearrangement uses TRBV20-1 and TRBJ1-1; D is possibly TRBD1 (5 bases). Germline loops: CDR1 DFQATT, CDR2 SNEGSKA (reference sequence). The CDR3 totals 10 residues. With 6 bases removed from V and 7 bases from J, the gap between germline ends came to 9 bases.